This T cell receptor beta chain was recorded in a study of shared clonotypes between healthy human individuals. The V gene's germline CDR1 is SGHRS and CDR2 YFSETQ. The V end lost 4 bases, the J end lost 0 bases, and 12 bases lay between the germline ends. This CDR3 contains 15 residues. Notes on the study in general: Against clonotypes common to all four donors, non-shared ones had lower generation probabilities. Memory subsets had estimated richness that was generally smaller than that of naive subsets.

The table came from immunoSEQ multiplex PCR; TCRdb's copy has only in-frame clones and leaves some out. The sample has 700,000 or so clones, roughly 78% seen once; the top ten hold under 2%. With regard to this clone: Its antigen is as yet unknown.

Recent vaccinations or acute infections were absent in the healthy HIV-negative adult donors. V and J are TRBV5-1 and TRBJ2-3; D is uncertain. The clonotype was recovered from a woman aged 25 to 45 in good health. Sequenced: memory CD4+ T cells sorted from blood. Subset here: CD45RA-negative fraction. DNA for the CDR3: TGCGCCAGCAGCCCCCCGTTTGATAGCACAGATACGCAGTATTTT. It yields the protein CASSPPFDSTDTQYF.